The rows below give T cell receptor beta chains drawn from one sample of a study of blood T cell repertoires in COVID-19. Sequenced by immunoSEQ multiplex PCR; TCRdb stores in-frame clones only, minus some. The table has about 24,000 clones, roughly 82% seen once. Source material: peripheral blood. All receptors come from a human donor with active COVID-19. The donor label of this sample is uncertain. CDR3s include the opening cysteine and the closing phenylalanine or tryptophan.

V	J	CDR3
TRBV7-3	TRBJ1-1	CASSPTGGEAEAFF
TRBV28	TRBJ2-7	CASSLEGREQYF
TRBV7-2	TRBJ2-1	CASSPPPRQGRKNEQFF
TRBV27	TRBJ1-6	CASRRGGTFYNSPLHF
TRBV5-1	TRBJ2-4	CASSLEPARQAKNIQYF
TRBV3-1/TRBV3-2	TRBJ1-1	CASSPTGNTEAFF
TRBV20-1	TRBJ2-1	CSALAGHEQFF
TRBV5-4	TRBJ1-2	CASSAGTERHGYTF
TRBV9	TRBJ1-5	CASSVGEGGGYSNQPQHF
TRBV6-1	TRBJ1-2	CASSETGNSGYTF
TRBV7-2	TRBJ2-7	CASTPGQGYYEQYF
TRBV27	TRBJ2-2	CASSPGTSGGELFF
TRBV19	TRBJ1-2	CASSARNRGAYYGYTF
TRBV9	TRBJ2-3	CASSGSMWATSTDTQYF
TRBV5-1	TRBJ2-7	CASSPRGGEVHEQYF
TRBV5-1	TRBJ1-3	CASSPRGTSSGNTIYF
TRBV12-5	TRBJ1-2	CASGLGRHYGYTF